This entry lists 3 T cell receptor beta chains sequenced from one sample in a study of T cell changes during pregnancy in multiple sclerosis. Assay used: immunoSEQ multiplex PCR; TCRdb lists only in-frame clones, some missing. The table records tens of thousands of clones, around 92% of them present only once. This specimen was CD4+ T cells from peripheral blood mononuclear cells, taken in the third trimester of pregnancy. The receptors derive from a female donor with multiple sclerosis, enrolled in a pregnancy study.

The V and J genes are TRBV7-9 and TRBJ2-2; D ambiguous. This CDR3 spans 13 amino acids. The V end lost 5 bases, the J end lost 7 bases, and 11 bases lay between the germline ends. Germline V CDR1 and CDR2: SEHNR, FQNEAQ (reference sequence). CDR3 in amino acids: CASSPADVGELFF. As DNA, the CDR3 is TGTGCCAGCAGCCCGGCGGATGTCGGGGAGCTGTTTTTT.

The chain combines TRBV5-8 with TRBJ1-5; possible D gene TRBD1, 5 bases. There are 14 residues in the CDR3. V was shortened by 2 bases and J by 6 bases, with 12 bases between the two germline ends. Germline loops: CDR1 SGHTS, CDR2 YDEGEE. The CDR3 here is CASSFRGGTQPQHF. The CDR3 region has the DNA TGTGCCAGCAGCTTTAGGGGAGGGACTCAGCCCCAGCATTTT. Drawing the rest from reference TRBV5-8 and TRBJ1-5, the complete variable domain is EAGVTQSPTHLIKTRGQQATLRCSPISGHTSVYWYQQALGLGLQFLLWYDEGEERNRGNFPPRFSGRQFPNYSSELNVNALELEDSALYLCASSFRGGTQPQHFGDGTRLSIL.

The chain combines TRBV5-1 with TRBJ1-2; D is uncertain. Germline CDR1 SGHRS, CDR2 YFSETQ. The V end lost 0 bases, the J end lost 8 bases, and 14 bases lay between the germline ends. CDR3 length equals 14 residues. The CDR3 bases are TGCGCCAGCAGCTTGGGAACGGGTCGAGGAGGCTACACCTTC. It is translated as CASSLGTGRGGYTF.